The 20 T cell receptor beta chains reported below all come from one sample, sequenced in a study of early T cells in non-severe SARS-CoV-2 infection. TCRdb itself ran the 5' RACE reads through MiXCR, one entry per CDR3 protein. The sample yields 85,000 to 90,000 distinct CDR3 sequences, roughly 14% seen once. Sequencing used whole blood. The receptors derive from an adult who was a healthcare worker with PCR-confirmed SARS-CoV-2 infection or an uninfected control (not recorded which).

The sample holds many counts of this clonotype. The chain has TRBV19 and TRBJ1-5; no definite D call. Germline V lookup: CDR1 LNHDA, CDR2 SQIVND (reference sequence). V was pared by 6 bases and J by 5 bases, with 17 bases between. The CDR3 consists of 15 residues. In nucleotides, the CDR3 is TGTGCCAGTAGGACCAATCCGGGCCGCTATCAGCCCCAGCATTTT. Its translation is CASRTNPGRYQPQHF.

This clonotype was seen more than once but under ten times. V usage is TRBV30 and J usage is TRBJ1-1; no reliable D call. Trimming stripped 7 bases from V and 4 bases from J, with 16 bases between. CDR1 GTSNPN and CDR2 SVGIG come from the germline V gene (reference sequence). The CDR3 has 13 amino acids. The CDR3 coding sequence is TGTGCCTCCTCACGGCGAACCACCACTGAAGCTTTCTTT. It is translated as CASSRRTTTEAFF.

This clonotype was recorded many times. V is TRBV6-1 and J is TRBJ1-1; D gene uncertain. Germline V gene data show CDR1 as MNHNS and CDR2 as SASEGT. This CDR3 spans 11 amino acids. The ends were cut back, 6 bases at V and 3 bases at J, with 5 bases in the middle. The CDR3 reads CASRVYTEAFF. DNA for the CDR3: TGTGCCAGCAGGGTATACACTGAAGCTTTCTTT.

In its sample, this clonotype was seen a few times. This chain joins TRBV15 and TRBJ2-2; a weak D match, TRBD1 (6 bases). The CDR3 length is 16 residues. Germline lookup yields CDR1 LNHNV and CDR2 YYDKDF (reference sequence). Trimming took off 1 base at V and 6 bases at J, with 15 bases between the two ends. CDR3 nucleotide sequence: TGTGCCACCAGCAGAGTTACCAGGGGACGGTCCGGGGAGCTGTTTTTT. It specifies CATSRVTRGRSGELFF.

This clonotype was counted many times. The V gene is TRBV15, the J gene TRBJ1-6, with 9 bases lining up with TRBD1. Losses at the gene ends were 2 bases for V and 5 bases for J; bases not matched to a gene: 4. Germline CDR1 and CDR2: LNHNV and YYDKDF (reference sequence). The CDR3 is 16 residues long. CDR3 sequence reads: CATSRTGTGHNSPLHF. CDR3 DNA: TGTGCCACCAGCAGAACCGGGACAGGGCATAATTCACCCCTCCACTTT.

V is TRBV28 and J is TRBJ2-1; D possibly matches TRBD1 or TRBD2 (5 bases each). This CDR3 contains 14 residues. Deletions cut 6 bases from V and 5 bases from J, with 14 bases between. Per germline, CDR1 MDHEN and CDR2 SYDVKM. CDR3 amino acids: CASSSGTLNNEQFF. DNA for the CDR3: TGTGCCAGCAGCTCCGGGACCCTAAACAATGAGCAGTTCTTC.

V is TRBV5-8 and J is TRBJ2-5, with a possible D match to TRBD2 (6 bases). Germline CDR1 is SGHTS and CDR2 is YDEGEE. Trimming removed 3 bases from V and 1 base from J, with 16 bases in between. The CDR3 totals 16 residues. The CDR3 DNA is TGTGCCAGCAGCTCACAGCCGGGACTCCTCCAAGAGACCCAGTACTTC. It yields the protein CASSSQPGLLQETQYF.

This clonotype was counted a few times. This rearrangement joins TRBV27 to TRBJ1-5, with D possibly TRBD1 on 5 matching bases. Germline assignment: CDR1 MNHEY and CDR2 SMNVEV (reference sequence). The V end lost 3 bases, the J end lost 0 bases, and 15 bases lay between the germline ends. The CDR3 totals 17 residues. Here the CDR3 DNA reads TGTGCCAGCAGTTTTCCGGGGCCGGGTTATAGCAATCAGCCCCAGCATTTT. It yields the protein CASSFPGPGYSNQPQHF.

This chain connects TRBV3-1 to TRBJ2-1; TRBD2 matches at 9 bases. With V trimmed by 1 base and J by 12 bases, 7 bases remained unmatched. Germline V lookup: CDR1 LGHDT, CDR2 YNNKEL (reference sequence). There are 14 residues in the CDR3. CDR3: CASSQAASGGLQFF. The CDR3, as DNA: TGTGCCAGCAGCCAAGCTGCGAGCGGGGGGTTGCAGTTCTTC.

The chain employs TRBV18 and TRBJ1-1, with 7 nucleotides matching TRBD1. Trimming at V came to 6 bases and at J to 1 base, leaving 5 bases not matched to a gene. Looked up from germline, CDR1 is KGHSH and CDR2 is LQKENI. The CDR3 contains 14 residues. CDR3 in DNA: TGTGCCAGCTCGAAACAGGGGAAGAACACTGAAGCTTTCTTT. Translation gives CASSKQGKNTEAFF.

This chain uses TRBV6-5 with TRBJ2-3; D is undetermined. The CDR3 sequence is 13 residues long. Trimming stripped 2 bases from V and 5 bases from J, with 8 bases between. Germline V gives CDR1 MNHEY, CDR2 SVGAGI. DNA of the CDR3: TGTGCCAGCAGTTACGATGCCGGAGATACGCAGTATTTT. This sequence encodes CASSYDAGDTQYF.

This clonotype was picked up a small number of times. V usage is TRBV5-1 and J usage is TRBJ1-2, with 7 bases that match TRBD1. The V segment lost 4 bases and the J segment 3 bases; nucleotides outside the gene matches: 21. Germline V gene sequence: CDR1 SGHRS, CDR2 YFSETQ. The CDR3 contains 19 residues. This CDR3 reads CASSVNPSDRSYGYYGYTF. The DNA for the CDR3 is TGCGCCAGCAGCGTAAACCCGTCGGACAGGTCCTACGGTTACTATGGCTACACCTTC.

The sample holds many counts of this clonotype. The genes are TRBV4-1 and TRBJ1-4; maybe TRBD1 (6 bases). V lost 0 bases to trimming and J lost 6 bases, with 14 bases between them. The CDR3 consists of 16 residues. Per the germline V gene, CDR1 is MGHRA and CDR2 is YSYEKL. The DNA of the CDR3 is TGCGCCAGCAGCCAAGATTCTAGGGGGTTCTATGAAAAACTGTTTTTT. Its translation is CASSQDSRGFYEKLFF.

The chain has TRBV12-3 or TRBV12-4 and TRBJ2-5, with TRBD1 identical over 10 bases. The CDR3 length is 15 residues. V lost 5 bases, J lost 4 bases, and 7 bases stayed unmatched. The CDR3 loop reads CASSTGQGELETQYF. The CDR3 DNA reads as TGTGCCAGCAGTACTGGACAGGGGGAATTAGAGACCCAGTACTTC.

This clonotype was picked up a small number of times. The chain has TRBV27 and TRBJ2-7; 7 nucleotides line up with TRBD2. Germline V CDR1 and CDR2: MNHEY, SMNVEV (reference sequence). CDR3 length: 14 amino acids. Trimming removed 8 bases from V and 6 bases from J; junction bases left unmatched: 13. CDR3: CASSPASGAAEQYV. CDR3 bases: TGTGCCAGCTCCCCGGCCAGCGGGGCTGCCGAGCAGTACGTC.

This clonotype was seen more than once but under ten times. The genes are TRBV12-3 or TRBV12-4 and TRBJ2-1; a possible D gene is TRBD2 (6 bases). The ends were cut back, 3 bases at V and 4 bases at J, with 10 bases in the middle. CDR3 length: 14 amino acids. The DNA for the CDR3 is TGTGCCAGCAGTTTCGGGGGTACTTACAATGAGCAGTTCTTC. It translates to CASSFGGTYNEQFF.

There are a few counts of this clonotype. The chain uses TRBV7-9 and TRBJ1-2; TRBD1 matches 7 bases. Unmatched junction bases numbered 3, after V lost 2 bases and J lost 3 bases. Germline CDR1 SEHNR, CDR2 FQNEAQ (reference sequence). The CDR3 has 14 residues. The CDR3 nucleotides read TGTGCCAGCAGCTTAACAGGGGTAGACTATGGCTACACCTTC. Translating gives CASSLTGVDYGYTF.

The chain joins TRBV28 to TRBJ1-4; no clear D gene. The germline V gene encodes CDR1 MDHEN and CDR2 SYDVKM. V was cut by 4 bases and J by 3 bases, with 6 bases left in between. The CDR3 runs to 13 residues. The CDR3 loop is CASSYGANEKLFF. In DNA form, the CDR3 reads TGTGCCAGCAGTTACGGAGCTAATGAAAAACTGTTTTTT.

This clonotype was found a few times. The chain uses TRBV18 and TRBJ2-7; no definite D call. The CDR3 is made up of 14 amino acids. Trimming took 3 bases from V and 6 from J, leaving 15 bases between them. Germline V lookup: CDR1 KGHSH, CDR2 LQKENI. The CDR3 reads CASSPARAGGEQYV. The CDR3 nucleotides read TGTGCCAGCTCACCGGCCCGGGCAGGCGGCGAGCAGTACGTC.

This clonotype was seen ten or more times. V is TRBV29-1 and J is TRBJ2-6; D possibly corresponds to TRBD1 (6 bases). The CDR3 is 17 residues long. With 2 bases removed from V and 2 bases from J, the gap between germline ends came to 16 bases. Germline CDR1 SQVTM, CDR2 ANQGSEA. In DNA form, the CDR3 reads TGCAGCGTTGAATTTCCAAAGGGGGTGGCTGGGGCCAACGTCCTGACTTTC. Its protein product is CSVEFPKGVAGANVLTF.